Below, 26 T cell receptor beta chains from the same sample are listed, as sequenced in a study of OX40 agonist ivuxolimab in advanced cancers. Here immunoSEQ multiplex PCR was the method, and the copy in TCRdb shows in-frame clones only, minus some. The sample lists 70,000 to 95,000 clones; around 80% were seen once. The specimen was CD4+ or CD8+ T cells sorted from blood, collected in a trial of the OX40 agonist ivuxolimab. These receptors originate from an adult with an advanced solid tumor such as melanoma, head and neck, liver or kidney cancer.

The CDR3 DNA sequence: TGTGCCAGCCGACTCGGACAGGGGGCGTCTGAGCAGTTCTTC. It encodes CASRLGQGASEQFF. The chain has TRBV19 and TRBJ2-1; the match to TRBD1 covers 11 bases. CDR1 is LNHDA and CDR2 is SQIVND in the germline V gene (reference sequence). The CDR3 loop spans 14 amino acids. The V gene end was trimmed by 9 bases and the J gene end by 9 bases; junction bases not matched to a gene: 10. Filled out from reference TRBV19 and TRBJ2-1, the complete variable domain reads DGGITQSPKYLFRKEGQNVTLSCEQNLNHDAMYWYRQDPGQGLRLIYYSQIVNDFQKGDIAEGYSVSREKKESFPLTVTSAQKNPTAFYLCASRLGQGASEQFFGPGTRLTVL.

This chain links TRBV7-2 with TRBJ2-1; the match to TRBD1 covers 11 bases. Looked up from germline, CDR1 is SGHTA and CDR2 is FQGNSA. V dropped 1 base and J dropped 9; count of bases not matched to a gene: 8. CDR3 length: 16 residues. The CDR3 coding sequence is TGTGCCAGCAGCTTAGGTGGGACAGGGGGTATAGTTGAGCAGTTCTTC. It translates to CASSLGGTGGIVEQFF. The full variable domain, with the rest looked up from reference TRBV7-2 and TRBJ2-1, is GAGVSQSPSNKVTEKGKDVELRCDPISGHTALYWYRQSLGQGLEFLIYFQGNSAPDKSGLPSDRFSAERTGGSVSTLTIQRTQQEDSAVYLCASSLGGTGGIVEQFFGPGTRLTVL.

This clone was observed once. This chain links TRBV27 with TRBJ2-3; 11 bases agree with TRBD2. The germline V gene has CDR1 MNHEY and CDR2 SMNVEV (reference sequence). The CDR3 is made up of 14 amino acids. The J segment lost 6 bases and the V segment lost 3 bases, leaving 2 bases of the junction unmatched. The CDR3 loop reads CASSFTSGGDTQYF. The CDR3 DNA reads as TGTGCCAGCAGTTTTACTAGCGGGGGTGATACGCAGTATTTT.

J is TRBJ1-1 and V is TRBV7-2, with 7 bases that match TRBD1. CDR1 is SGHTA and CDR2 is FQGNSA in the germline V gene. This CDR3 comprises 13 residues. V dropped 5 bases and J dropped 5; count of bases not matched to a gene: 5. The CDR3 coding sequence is TGTGCCAGCAGCCTTACAGGGGAAACTGAAGCTTTCTTT. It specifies CASSLTGETEAFF. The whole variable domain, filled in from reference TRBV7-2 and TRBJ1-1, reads GAGVSQSPSNKVTEKGKDVELRCDPISGHTALYWYRQSLGQGLEFLIYFQGNSAPDKSGLPSDRFSAERTGGSVSTLTIQRTQQEDSAVYLCASSLTGETEAFFGQGTRLTVV.

CDR3 protein: CASSDFDSYEQYV. For the CDR3, the DNA is TGTGCCAGTAGTGATTTCGACTCCTACGAGCAGTACGTC. This chain links TRBV19 with TRBJ2-7; D is ambiguous. CDR3 size: 13 residues. CDR1 is LNHDA, CDR2 SQIVND, per germline (reference sequence). V was shortened by 5 bases and J by 0 bases, with 8 bases between the two germline ends.

CDR3 sequence (DNA): TGTGCCAGCAGCCAAGGTGTACTAGCGGGAGAAGAGGCACAAGAGACCCAGTACTTC. It encodes CASSQGVLAGEEAQETQYF. The genes are TRBV4-2 and TRBJ2-5, with 11 bases that match TRBD2. V was pared by 1 base and J by 2 bases, with 12 bases of the junction left unmatched. The CDR3 consists of 19 residues. From germline, CDR1 is LGHNA and CDR2 YNFKEQ.

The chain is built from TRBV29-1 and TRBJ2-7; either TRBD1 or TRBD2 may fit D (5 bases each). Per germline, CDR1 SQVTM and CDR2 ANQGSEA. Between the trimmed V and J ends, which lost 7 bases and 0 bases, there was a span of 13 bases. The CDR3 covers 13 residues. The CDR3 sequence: CSATGPTSYEQYF. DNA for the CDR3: TGCAGCGCAACGGGGCCTACCTCCTACGAGCAGTACTTC.

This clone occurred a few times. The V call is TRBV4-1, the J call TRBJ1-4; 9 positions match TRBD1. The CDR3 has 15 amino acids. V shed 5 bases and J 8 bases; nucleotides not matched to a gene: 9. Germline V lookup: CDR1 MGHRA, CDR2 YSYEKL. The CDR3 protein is CASSTDRGVVEKLFF. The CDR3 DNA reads TGCGCCAGCAGCACTGACAGGGGGGTTGTAGAAAAACTGTTTTTT.

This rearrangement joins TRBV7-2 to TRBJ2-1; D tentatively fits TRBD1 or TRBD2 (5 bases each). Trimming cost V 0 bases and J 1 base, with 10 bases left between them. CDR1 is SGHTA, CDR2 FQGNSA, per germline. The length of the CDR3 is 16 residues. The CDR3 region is CASSLAGTVSYNEQFF. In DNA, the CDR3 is TGTGCCAGCAGCTTAGCTGGGACCGTTTCCTACAATGAGCAGTTCTTC.

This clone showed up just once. The CDR3 sequence is CASSYPPGAGNTIYF. The CDR3 DNA reads as TGTGCCAGCAGTTACCCCCCGGGCGCTGGAAACACCATATATTTT. J is TRBJ1-3 and V is TRBV6-5; D is undetermined. V shed 2 bases and J shed 2 bases, with 10 bases lying between them. The CDR3 has 15 amino acids. CDR1 is MNHEY, CDR2 SVGAGI, per germline.

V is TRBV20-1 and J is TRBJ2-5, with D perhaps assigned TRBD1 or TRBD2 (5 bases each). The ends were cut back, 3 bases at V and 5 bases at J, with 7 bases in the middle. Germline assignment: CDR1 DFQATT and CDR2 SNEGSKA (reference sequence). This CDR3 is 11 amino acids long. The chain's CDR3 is CSASEGETQYF. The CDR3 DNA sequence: TGCAGTGCTAGTGAGGGGGAGACCCAGTACTTC.

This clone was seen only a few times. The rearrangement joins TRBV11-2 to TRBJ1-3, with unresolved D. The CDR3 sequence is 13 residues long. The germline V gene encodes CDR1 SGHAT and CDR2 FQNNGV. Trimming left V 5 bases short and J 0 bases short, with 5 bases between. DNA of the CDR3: TGTGCCAGCAGCCCGGACTCTGGAAACACCATATATTTT. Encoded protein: CASSPDSGNTIYF.

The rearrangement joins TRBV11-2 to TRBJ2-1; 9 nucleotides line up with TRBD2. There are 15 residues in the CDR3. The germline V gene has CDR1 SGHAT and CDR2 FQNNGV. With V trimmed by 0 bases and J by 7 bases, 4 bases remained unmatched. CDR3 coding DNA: TGTGCCAGCAGCTTAGATAGGACTAGCGCTAATGAGCAGTTCTTC. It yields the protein CASSLDRTSANEQFF.

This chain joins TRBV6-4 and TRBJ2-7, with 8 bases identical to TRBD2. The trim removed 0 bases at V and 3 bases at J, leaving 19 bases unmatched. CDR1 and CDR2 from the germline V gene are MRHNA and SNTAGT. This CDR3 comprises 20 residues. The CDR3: CASSDSTVAASGRSIYEQYV. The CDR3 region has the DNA TGTGCCAGCAGTGACTCGACGGTGGCCGCTAGCGGGCGATCAATCTACGAGCAGTACGTC.

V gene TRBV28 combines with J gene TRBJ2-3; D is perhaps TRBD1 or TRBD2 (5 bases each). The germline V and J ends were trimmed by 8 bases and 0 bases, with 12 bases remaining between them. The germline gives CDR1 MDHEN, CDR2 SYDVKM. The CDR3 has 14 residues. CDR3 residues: CASRRWGSTDTQYF. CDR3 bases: TGTGCCAGCCGCCGGTGGGGGAGCACAGATACGCAGTATTTT.

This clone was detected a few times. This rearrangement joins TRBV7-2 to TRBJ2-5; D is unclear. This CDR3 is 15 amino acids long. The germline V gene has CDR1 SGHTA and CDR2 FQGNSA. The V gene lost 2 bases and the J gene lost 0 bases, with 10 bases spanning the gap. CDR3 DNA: TGTGCCAGCAGCTTACGTCGAGAGAACCAAGAGACCCAGTACTTC. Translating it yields CASSLRRENQETQYF.

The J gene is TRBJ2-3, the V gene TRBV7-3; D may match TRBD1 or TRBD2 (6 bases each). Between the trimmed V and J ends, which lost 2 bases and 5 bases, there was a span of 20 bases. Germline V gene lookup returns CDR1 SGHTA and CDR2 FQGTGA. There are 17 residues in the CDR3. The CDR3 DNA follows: TGTGCCAGCAGCTTAGGGCCCGGAGGGGGAAAGAAAGATACGCAGTATTTT. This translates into CASSLGPGGGKKDTQYF.

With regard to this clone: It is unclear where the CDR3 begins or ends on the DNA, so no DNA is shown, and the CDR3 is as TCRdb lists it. CDR3 sequence reads: CASSFLWTAEMGSYNEQFF. The V gene is TRBV5-6, the J gene TRBJ2-1; the table assigns TRBD1, which was not confirmed against the DNA. The CDR3 is 19 amino acids in total, end residues counted. Germline-derived CDR1 and CDR2 are SGHDT and YYEEEE.

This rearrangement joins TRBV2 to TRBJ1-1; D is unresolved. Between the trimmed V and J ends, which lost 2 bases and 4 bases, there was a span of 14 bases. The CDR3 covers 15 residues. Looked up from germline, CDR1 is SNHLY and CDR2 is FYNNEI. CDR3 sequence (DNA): TGTGCCAGCAGTGAACGGGCCGTGGGGAGCACTGAAGCTTTCTTT. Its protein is CASSERAVGSTEAFF.

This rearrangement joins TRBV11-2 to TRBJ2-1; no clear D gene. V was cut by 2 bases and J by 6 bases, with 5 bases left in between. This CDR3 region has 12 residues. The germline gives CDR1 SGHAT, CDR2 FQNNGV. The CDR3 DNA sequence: TGTGCCAGCAGCTTATCCCTCAATGAGCAGTTCTTC. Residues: CASSLSLNEQFF.

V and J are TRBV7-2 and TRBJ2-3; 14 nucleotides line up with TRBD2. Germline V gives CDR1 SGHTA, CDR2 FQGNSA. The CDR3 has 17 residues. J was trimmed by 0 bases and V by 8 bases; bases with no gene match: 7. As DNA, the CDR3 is TGTGCCAGCGGACTAGCGGGGGGTCCCACTAGCACAGATACGCAGTATTTT. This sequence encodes CASGLAGGPTSTDTQYF.

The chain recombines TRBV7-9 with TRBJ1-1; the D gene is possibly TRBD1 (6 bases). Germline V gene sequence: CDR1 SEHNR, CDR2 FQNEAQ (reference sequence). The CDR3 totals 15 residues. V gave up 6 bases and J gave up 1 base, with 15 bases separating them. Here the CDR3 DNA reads TGTGCCAGCAGACCTCAGGGGTCGGCGAACACTGAAGCTTTCTTT. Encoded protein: CASRPQGSANTEAFF.

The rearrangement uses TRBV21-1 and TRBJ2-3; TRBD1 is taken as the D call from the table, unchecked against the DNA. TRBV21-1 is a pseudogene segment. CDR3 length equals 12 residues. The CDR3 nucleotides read TGTGCCAGCAGCAAAGTCAGGGAAACGCAGTATTTT. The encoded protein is CASSKVRETQYF.

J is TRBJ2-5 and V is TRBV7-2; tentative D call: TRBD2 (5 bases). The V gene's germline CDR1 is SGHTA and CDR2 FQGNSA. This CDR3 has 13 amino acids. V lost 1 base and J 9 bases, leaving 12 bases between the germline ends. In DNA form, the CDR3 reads TGTGCCAGCAGCTTAGATCCAGCCGGGGCCCAGTACTTC. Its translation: CASSLDPAGAQYF.

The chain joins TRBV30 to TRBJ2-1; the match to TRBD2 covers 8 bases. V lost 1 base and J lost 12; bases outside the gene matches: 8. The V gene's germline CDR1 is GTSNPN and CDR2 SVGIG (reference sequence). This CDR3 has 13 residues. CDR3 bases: TGTGCCTGGAGTGGAGTAGCGGGATTCCCGCAGTTCTTC. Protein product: CAWSGVAGFPQFF.

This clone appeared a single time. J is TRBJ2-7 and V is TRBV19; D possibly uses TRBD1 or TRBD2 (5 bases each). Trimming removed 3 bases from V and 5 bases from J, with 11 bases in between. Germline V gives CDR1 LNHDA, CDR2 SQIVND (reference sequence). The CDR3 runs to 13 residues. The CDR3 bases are TGTGCCAGTAGTATCCCCGGGGCCCACGAGCAGTACTTC. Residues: CASSIPGAHEQYF.